This T cell receptor beta chain derives from a study of blood T cell repertoires in COVID-19. The V segment lost 1 base and the J segment 7 bases; nucleotides outside the gene matches: 7. This CDR3 has 16 amino acids. Germline CDR1 is KGHDR and CDR2 is SFDVKD. The table came from immunoSEQ multiplex PCR; TCRdb's copy has only in-frame clones and leaves some out. The data contain about 40,000 clones, roughly 80% of them singletons. This sequence originates from a woman aged 55-69 years with acute or convalescent COVID-19. V and J are TRBV24-1 and TRBJ2-1; 9 bases map to TRBD2. The sequencing sample was made of peripheral blood. The DNA of the CDR3 is TGTGCCACCAGTGATTTCGGGGGAACTAGCGGGAATGAGCAGTTCTTC. This gives the protein CATSDFGGTSGNEQFF.